These T cell receptor beta chains were read from a single sample in a study of cytomegalovirus exposure and HLA in healthy donors. The repertoire was sequenced with immunoSEQ multiplex PCR; TCRdb's copy has only in-frame clones and lacks some. Of around 120,000 clones listed, 15% are singletons. The sample comprised PBMCs. These receptors all come from a woman aged 18-35 years in good health and CMV-seronegative. Both conserved end residues are part of each CDR3. The D gene is left open where the match is weak. Only part of the rows carry a size: once, few, many, or a class if the clone is expanded.

TRBJ2-5 TRBV27 few NA CASSSIPPRETQYF TGTGCCAGCAGTTCTATTCCACCCCGTGAGACCCAGTACTTC
TRBJ1-2 TRBV10-1 NA NA CASSVEGYTF TGCGCCAGCAGTGTGGAGGGGTACACCTTC
TRBJ2-2 TRBV7-9 NA TRBD1 CASSFRDRGQPGELFF TGTGCCAGCAGCTTTCGGGACAGGGGGCAACCCGGGGAGCTGTTTTTT
TRBJ1-2 TRBV28 NA NA CASTPVTYYGYTF TGTGCCAGCACCCCCGTCACATATTATGGCTACACCTTC
TRBJ2-5 TRBV12-5 few NA CASGLTGGGGETQYF TGTGCTAGTGGTTTGACTGGGGGAGGGGGGGAGACCCAGTACTTC
TRBJ1-6 TRBV6-5 NA NA CASRTQSSYNSPLHF TGTGCCAGCAGAACACAGAGCTCCTATAATTCACCCCTCCACTTT
TRBJ2-3 TRBV4-1 NA TRBD2 CASSPQLAGGTDTQYF TGCGCCAGCAGCCCTCAACTAGCGGGGGGCACAGATACGCAGTATTTT
TRBJ2-5 TRBV19 NA NA CASSITGETQYF TGTGCCAGTAGTATAACAGGGGAGACCCAGTACTTC
TRBJ1-4 TRBV7-8 NA TRBD1 CASSGQVAATNEKLFF TGTGCCAGCAGCGGACAGGTGGCTGCAACTAATGAAAAACTGTTTTTT
TRBJ1-3 TRBV6-1 NA NA CATRPGQGNTIYF TGTGCCACCCGACCGGGACAAGGAAACACCATATATTTT
TRBJ1-1 TRBV2 few TRBD1 CASSETGLGTEAFF TGTGCCAGCAGTGAGACAGGGCTTGGCACTGAAGCTTTCTTT
TRBJ1-4 TRBV4-1 NA NA CASSQELWVAGDEKLFF TGCGCCAGCAGCCAAGAATTGTGGGTCGCAGGGGATGAAAAACTGTTTTTT
TRBJ1-1 TRBV18 NA TRBD1 CASSPLRQGAVGNTEAFF TGTGCCAGCTCACCACTGAGACAGGGGGCGGTGGGGAACACTGAAGCTTTCTTT
TRBJ2-2 TRBV5-4 few NA CASSLEGDTGELFF TGTGCCAGCAGCTTGGAGGGGGACACCGGGGAGCTGTTTTTT
TRBJ2-1 TRBV28 NA NA CASSRGFNEQFF TGTGCCAGCAGCCGGGGATTTAATGAGCAGTTCTTC
TRBJ2-5 TRBV15 NA TRBD2 CATSGGSLREGFETQYF TGTGCCACCAGCGGGGGGTCTCTTCGGGAGGGTTTTGAGACCCAGTACTTC
TRBJ1-1 TRBV15 NA NA CATSRDRGVGAEAFF TGTGCCACCAGCAGAGATCGGGGAGTAGGCGCTGAAGCTTTCTTT